The 10 T cell receptor beta chains listed next were all sequenced from one sample in a study of cytomegalovirus exposure and HLA in healthy donors. The protocol was immunoSEQ multiplex PCR, while the TCRdb copy is restricted to in-frame clones and leaves out a portion. This sample carries over 200,000 clones, roughly 83% of them seen once, and the ten largest clones take 4.5% to 6%. Sequenced material: PBMCs. These receptor sequences come from a woman younger than 35 in good health and CMV-seronegative.

This clone was found a few times. The chain uses TRBV2 and TRBJ1-4; 7 bases map to TRBD1. The CDR3 is 14 residues long. The V and J ends lost 6 bases and 8 bases, in that order; junction bases with no gene match: 9. Germline loops: CDR1 SNHLY, CDR2 FYNNEI. CDR3: CASSADRVREKLFF. CDR3 bases: TGTGCCAGCAGCGCAGACAGGGTTAGGGAAAAACTGTTTTTT.

This chain connects TRBV25-1 to TRBJ1-4; 7 bases are a match to TRBD1. The junction had 4 bases not matched to a gene; V was cut back by 1 base and J by 2 bases. The CDR3 loop spans 16 amino acids. The germline V gene encodes CDR1 MGHDK and CDR2 SYGVNS. The CDR3 is CASSESHRGTNEKLFF. DNA for the CDR3: TGTGCCAGCAGTGAATCTCACAGGGGCACTAATGAAAAACTGTTTTTT.

The chain employs TRBV2 and TRBJ1-3; D not resolved. V was cut by 1 base and J by 8 bases, with 15 bases left in between. The CDR3 runs 15 residues. CDR1 SNHLY and CDR2 FYNNEI come from the germline V gene. In DNA, the CDR3 is TGTGCCAGCAGTGAAGTGAGCGGATGGTCGGACACCATATATTTT. Amino acid sequence: CASSEVSGWSDTIYF.

The chain carries TRBV10-2 and TRBJ2-5, with 12 bases aligning to TRBD1. V was pared by 5 bases and J by 5 bases, with 9 bases of the junction left unmatched. Germline assignment: CDR1 WSHSY and CDR2 SAAADI. The CDR3 runs 16 residues. This CDR3 reads CASSFSGTGGSETQYF. The DNA of the CDR3 is TGCGCCAGCAGTTTTTCCGGGACAGGGGGCTCGGAGACCCAGTACTTC.

The rearrangement links TRBV6-6 to TRBJ1-2; the D is unclear. Germline CDR1 reads MNHNY; CDR2 reads SVGAGI (reference sequence). V was shortened by 6 bases and J by 1 base, with 3 bases between the two germline ends. This CDR3 contains 11 residues. The CDR3, as DNA: TGTGCCAGCAGCCGTAACTATGGCTACACCTTC. Encoded protein: CASSRNYGYTF.

CDR3 bases: TGTGCCAGCAGTCTGGGACAGGGGCGGAATCAGCCCCAGCATTTT. Protein sequence: CASSLGQGRNQPQHF. The chain carries TRBV6-1 and TRBJ1-5; TRBD1 matches 10 bases. Germline CDR1 MNHNS, CDR2 SASEGT. The CDR3 spans 15 residues. V was pared by 5 bases and J by 4 bases, with 5 bases of the junction left unmatched.

CDR3 sequence reads: CASSNHRSGNTIYF. The DNA of the CDR3 is TGTGCCAGCAGTAACCATCGTTCTGGAAACACCATATATTTT. The chain carries TRBV6-5 and TRBJ1-3; D uncertain. The germline CDR1 and CDR2 sequences are MNHEY and SVGAGI. This CDR3 has 14 amino acids. Trimming pared 5 bases from V and 1 base from J, leaving 9 bases between.

The chain links TRBV7-3 to TRBJ2-5; 7 bases are a match to TRBD1. The CDR3 runs 14 residues. The V segment lost 1 base and the J segment 6 bases; nucleotides outside the gene matches: 5. From germline, CDR1 is SGHTA and CDR2 FQGTGA. The CDR3: CASSLRTGDQTQYF. The CDR3 DNA sequence: TGTGCCAGCAGCTTAAGAACAGGGGACCAGACCCAGTACTTC.

The chain carries TRBV5-6 and TRBJ2-3, with D unresolved. Germline CDR1 SGHDT, CDR2 YYEEEE. V lost 3 bases and J lost 3, with 5 bases in between. The CDR3 runs 12 residues. The CDR3 region is CASSYQTDTQYF. Written as DNA, the CDR3 is TGTGCCAGCAGCTACCAGACAGATACGCAGTATTTT.

This clone was seen a few times. The V gene is TRBV18, the J gene TRBJ2-7, with D unclear. V was clipped by 0 bases and J by 3 bases, with 6 bases between them. The CDR3 spans 13 residues. In germline, CDR1 is KGHSH, CDR2 LQKENI. CDR3 protein: CASSPPSVYEQYF. CDR3 coding DNA: TGTGCCAGCTCACCACCGAGCGTCTACGAGCAGTACTTC.